The clone carrying this T cell receptor (beta chain) was detected only a few times. This entry is derived from a study of T cell responses to AZD1222 COVID-19 vaccine. The wider study: Pooling of second doses given at about 4 or about 12 weeks was done.

Repertoires were generated with immunoSEQ multiplex PCR, while TCRdb's copy carries only in-frame clones and drops some. Found here are 100,000 to 110,000 clones, approximately 90% of them singletons; the top ten hold 1.8%. The CDR3 has 17 residues. Per the germline V gene, CDR1 is MNHNY and CDR2 is SVGAGI (reference sequence). Trimming took 5 bases from V and 3 from J, leaving 17 bases between them. The chain is built from TRBV6-6 and TRBJ1-6, with D perhaps TRBD1 (5 bases). This receptor was obtained from an adult in good health. The starting material was peripheral blood, obtained on day 0 of AZD1222 vaccination. DNA of the CDR3: TGTGCCAGCAGTCCACTCGAGGGGATGGACTATAATTCACCCCTCCACTTT. Its translation: CASSPLEGMDYNSPLHF.